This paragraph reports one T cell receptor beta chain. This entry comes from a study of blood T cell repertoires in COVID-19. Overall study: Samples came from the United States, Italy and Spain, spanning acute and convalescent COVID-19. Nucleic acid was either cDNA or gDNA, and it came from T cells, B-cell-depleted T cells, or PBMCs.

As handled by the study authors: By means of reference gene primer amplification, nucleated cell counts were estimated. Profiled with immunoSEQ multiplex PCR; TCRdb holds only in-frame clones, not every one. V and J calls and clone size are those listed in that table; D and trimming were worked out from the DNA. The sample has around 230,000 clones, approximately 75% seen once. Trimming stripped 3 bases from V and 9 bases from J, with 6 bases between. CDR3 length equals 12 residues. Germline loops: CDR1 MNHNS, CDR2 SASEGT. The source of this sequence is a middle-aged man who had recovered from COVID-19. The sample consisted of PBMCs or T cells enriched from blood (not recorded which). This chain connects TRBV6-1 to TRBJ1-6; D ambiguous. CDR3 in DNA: TGTGCCAGCAGTGAGGCTGCTTCACCCCTCCACTTT. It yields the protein CASSEAASPLHF.